The next 26 T cell receptor beta chains were all read from a single sample in a study of T cell repertoires in cytomegalovirus infection. For these TCRs, the target antigens are not known. TCRdb analysed the reads with MiXCR anew, one entry per CDR3 protein. This table has about 68,000 distinct CDR3 sequences, 22% appearing once. Sequencing was done on a sample of PBMCs, sequenced either directly or after in vitro stimulation (not recorded which). These receptors all stem from a human donor in good health (CMV status not recorded). Some clones in this sample may be carry-over from other donors' samples.

There are a few counts of this clonotype. The V call is TRBV5-5, the J call TRBJ1-2; D perhaps matches TRBD1 (6 bases). Germline loops: CDR1 SGHKS, CDR2 YYEKEE (reference sequence). V shed 4 bases and J shed 1 base, with 14 bases lying between them. CDR3 size: 15 residues. This chain's CDR3 is CASSTGQLNNYGYTF. The DNA of the CDR3 is TGTGCCAGCAGCACAGGACAGTTAAATAACTATGGCTACACCTTC.

This clonotype was counted a few times. The CDR3, as DNA: TGTGCCAGCAGTTACCGACCGCAGATTCAGCCCCAGCATTTT. Translated, it gives CASSYRPQIQPQHF. V gene TRBV6-6 combines with J gene TRBJ1-5; D unresolved. Germline assignment: CDR1 MNHNY and CDR2 SVGAGI (reference sequence). V shed 2 bases and J shed 6 bases, with 11 bases lying between them. The CDR3 runs to 14 residues.

This clonotype occurred a few times. The chain links TRBV7-2 to TRBJ2-1, with D hard to call. Germline V gives CDR1 SGHTA, CDR2 FQGNSA. The CDR3 runs to 13 residues. V shed 5 bases and J shed 8 bases, with 13 bases lying between them. CDR3 bases: TGTGCCAGCAGCGGTCTCGCAGTGGATGAGCAGTTCTTC. Translation gives CASSGLAVDEQFF.

This clonotype was counted only a few times. The chain uses TRBV23-1 and TRBJ2-1; perhaps D is TRBD1 or TRBD2 (5 bases each). TRBV23-1 qualifies as an ORF whose function is uncertain. The CDR3 spans 18 residues. Trimming left V 4 bases short and J 0 bases short, with 19 bases between. In nucleotides, the CDR3 is TGCGCCAGCAGTCCCCCCATGAGTCCAGGGAGCTCCTACAATGAGCAGTTCTTC. This encodes CASSPPMSPGSSYNEQFF.

The table lists this clonotype with many counts. The V and J genes are TRBV7-9 and TRBJ1-5; D is perhaps TRBD1 (5 bases). Germline V CDR1 and CDR2: SEHNR, FQNEAQ (reference sequence). The CDR3 runs 13 residues. Between the trimmed V and J ends, which lost 2 bases and 6 bases, there was a span of 8 bases. CDR3 nucleotides: TGTGCCAGCAGCTTATTAGGGGCTCAGCCCCAGCATTTT. It is translated as CASSLLGAQPQHF. Combining the CDR3 with reference TRBV7-9 and TRBJ1-5 gives the whole variable domain DTGVSQNPRHKITKRGQNVTFRCDPISEHNRLYWYRQTLGQGPEFLTYFQNEAQLEKSRLLSDRFSAERPKGSFSTLEIQRTEQGDSAMYLCASSLLGAQPQHFGDGTRLSIL.

This clonotype showed up just a few times. The CDR3 reads CASSQQGYEQYF. CDR3 in DNA: TGTGCCAGCAGTCAACAGGGGTACGAGCAGTACTTC. The J gene is TRBJ2-7, the V gene TRBV27; 7 bases are a match to TRBD1. V shed 5 bases, J shed 4 bases, and the junction held 2 bases outside the gene matches. The CDR3 length is 12 residues. The V gene's germline CDR1 is MNHEY and CDR2 SMNVEV (reference sequence).

This clonotype has a count of ten or more. The rearrangement uses TRBV7-8 and TRBJ2-4; a possible D gene is TRBD2 (7 bases). This CDR3 has 16 residues. The germline gives CDR1 SGHVS, CDR2 FQNEAQ. Trimming shortened V by 2 bases and J by 6 bases, and 17 bases separated the two germline ends. The CDR3 DNA sequence: TGTGCCAGCAGCTTATCCACAGGGTGGGGGGGAAACATTCAGTACTTC. The encoded protein is CASSLSTGWGGNIQYF.

The chain employs TRBV9 and TRBJ1-5; TRBD1 matches at 9 bases. Germline loops: CDR1 SGDLS, CDR2 YYNGEE. Germline trimming cut 4 bases from V and 7 bases from J; bases unmatched to any gene: 9. The CDR3 covers 15 residues. The CDR3 here is CASSPEGQGTQPQHF. In nucleotides, the CDR3 is TGTGCCAGCAGCCCCGAAGGACAGGGGACACAGCCCCAGCATTTT.

This clonotype was counted between two and nine times. The genes are TRBV10-3 and TRBJ2-3; weak D call: TRBD1 (6 bases). Germline values: CDR1 ENHRY, CDR2 SYGVKD. CDR3 size: 14 residues. V was shortened by 10 bases and J by 3 bases, with 17 bases between the two germline ends. The CDR3 sequence: CATGFGQTTDTQYF. DNA of the CDR3: TGTGCCACGGGTTTCGGACAGACAACAGATACGCAGTATTTT.

The gene calls are TRBV5-1 and TRBJ1-6; D not certain. CDR1 and CDR2 (germline): SGHRS, YFSETQ. CDR3 length: 15 amino acids. V was pared by 4 bases and J by 7 bases, with 15 bases between. CDR3 sequence reads: CASSANTGGNSPLHF. The CDR3, as DNA: TGCGCCAGCAGCGCTAACACGGGCGGCAATTCACCCCTCCACTTT.

This clonotype was counted only a few times. The rearrangement joins TRBV11-3 to TRBJ1-3; D not certain. Between the trimmed V and J ends, which lost 5 bases and 0 bases, there was a span of 17 bases. CDR3 length: 17 residues. Germline V gives CDR1 SGHNT, CDR2 YENEEA. CDR3 region: CASSPLIRDYSGNTIYF. The CDR3 DNA reads TGTGCCAGCAGCCCCCTGATCCGGGATTACTCTGGAAACACCATATATTTT.

The genes are TRBV2 and TRBJ2-1, with 10 bases matching TRBD2. Unmatched junction bases numbered 6, after V lost 6 bases and J lost 7 bases. Germline lookup yields CDR1 SNHLY and CDR2 FYNNEI. The CDR3 length is 14 residues. The CDR3 loop reads CASRGTSGANEQFF. CDR3 coding DNA: TGTGCCAGCAGGGGAACTAGCGGGGCGAATGAGCAGTTCTTC.

CDR3 in DNA: TGCGCCAGCAGCCCAGGTCACACTGAAGCTTTCTTT. Amino acid sequence: CASSPGHTEAFF. This chain links TRBV4-1 with TRBJ1-1; D remains ambiguous. This CDR3 contains 12 residues. Germline-derived CDR1 and CDR2 are MGHRA and YSYEKL. The germline V and J ends were trimmed by 4 bases and 3 bases, with 6 bases remaining between them.

In its sample, this clonotype was seen many times. The rearrangement uses TRBV28 and TRBJ2-7; weak D call: TRBD2 (5 bases). Trimming removed 5 bases from V and 2 bases from J, with 13 bases in between. The CDR3 extends over 14 amino acids. The germline V gene has CDR1 MDHEN and CDR2 SYDVKM. This CDR3 reads CASSPILEAYEQYF. The CDR3 DNA is TGTGCCAGCAGTCCAATACTAGAAGCCTACGAGCAGTACTTC.

This clonotype turned up a few times. The chain combines TRBV7-9 with TRBJ1-2; D unclear. Looked up from germline, CDR1 is SEHNR and CDR2 is FQNEAQ (reference sequence). This CDR3 has 18 residues. V gave up 2 bases and J gave up 0 bases, with 19 bases separating them. The CDR3 loop is CASSLTTSGRTANYGYTF. In DNA, the CDR3 is TGTGCCAGCAGCTTAACTACCTCTGGTAGGACCGCTAACTATGGCTACACCTTC.

There are many counts of this clonotype. The rearrangement joins TRBV7-2 to TRBJ1-1, with D uncertain. Trimming left V 3 bases short and J 2 bases short, with 10 bases between. Germline CDR1 reads SGHTA; CDR2 reads FQGNSA. CDR3 length equals 14 residues. CDR3 region: CASSFREINTEAFF. DNA of the CDR3: TGTGCCAGCAGCTTCCGGGAGATAAACACTGAAGCTTTCTTT.

As for this clonotype: Germline and junction disagree at one end, which may indicate a read error. CDR3 DNA: TGTGCCAGCAGCCCGGGGTTCTCGCGGGAGGTCACAGATATGCAGTATTTT. Its translation: CASSPGFSREVTDMQYF. The chain combines TRBV27 with TRBJ2-3, with 8 bases lining up with TRBD2. CDR1 and CDR2 from the germline V gene are MNHEY and SMNVEV (reference sequence). This CDR3 contains 17 residues.

This clonotype was recorded a few times. The chain is built from TRBV5-4 and TRBJ1-1; D is uncertain. The CDR3 has 14 amino acids. V was clipped by 4 bases and J by 1 base, with 11 bases between them. The germline V gene has CDR1 SGHNT and CDR2 YYREEE (reference sequence). The CDR3 sequence: CASSLQRRNTEAFF. For the CDR3, the DNA is TGTGCCAGCAGCCTTCAGCGTCGGAACACTGAAGCTTTCTTT.

This clonotype occurred a few times. The chain carries TRBV7-6 and TRBJ2-1; weak D call: TRBD2 (5 bases). In germline, CDR1 is SGHVS, CDR2 FNYEAQ. There are 14 residues in the CDR3. V was cut by 1 base and J by 8 bases, with 12 bases left in between. Written as DNA, the CDR3 is TGTGCCAGCAGCTTAGTTACGGGAAGCTATGAGCAGTTCTTC. Encoded protein: CASSLVTGSYEQFF.

This clonotype was seen a few times. The chain has TRBV7-2 and TRBJ2-1; possibly TRBD1 or TRBD2 for D (5 bases each). Between the trimmed V and J ends, which lost 4 bases and 1 base, there was a span of 17 bases. CDR3 size: 17 residues. Germline CDR1 reads SGHTA; CDR2 reads FQGNSA. In nucleotides, the CDR3 is TGTGCCAGCAGCTCGCGGGTTTTGGGACCGTCCTACAATGAGCAGTTCTTC. Its translation is CASSSRVLGPSYNEQFF. Supplemented by reference TRBV7-2 and TRBJ2-1, the full variable domain reads GAGVSQSPSNKVTEKGKDVELRCDPISGHTALYWYRQSLGQGLEFLIYFQGNSAPDKSGLPSDRFSAERTGGSVSTLTIQRTQQEDSAVYLCASSSRVLGPSYNEQFFGPGTRLTVL.

V and J are TRBV19 and TRBJ2-5; a weak D match, TRBD2 (6 bases). The CDR3 is 15 amino acids. From germline, CDR1 is LNHDA and CDR2 SQIVND (reference sequence). The V end lost 4 bases, the J end lost 1 base, and 13 bases lay between the germline ends. This chain's CDR3 is CASSNTWGVQETQYF. The CDR3 nucleotides read TGTGCCAGTAGTAATACCTGGGGGGTCCAAGAGACCCAGTACTTC.

The rearrangement uses TRBV5-6 and TRBJ2-1; D is perhaps TRBD1 or TRBD2 (5 bases each). The CDR3 extends over 16 amino acids. The V end lost 7 bases, the J end lost 4 bases, and 21 bases lay between the germline ends. CDR1 is SGHDT and CDR2 is YYEEEE in the germline V gene. CDR3 sequence (DNA): TGTGCCAGCGCCCCTAGGGGTAGCGCGTATTACAATGAGCAGTTCTTC. It yields the protein CASAPRGSAYYNEQFF. Full variable domain (remainder filled in from reference TRBV5-6 and TRBJ2-1): DAGVTQSPTHLIKTRGQQVTLRCSPKSGHDTVSWYQQALGQGPQFIFQYYEEEERQRGNFPDRFSGHQFPNYSSELNVNALLLGDSALYLCASAPRGSAYYNEQFFGPGTRLTVL.

On this clonotype itself: One junction end disagrees with the germline gene, perhaps due to a read error. The chain uses TRBV11-2 and TRBJ2-1, with a possible D match to TRBD2 (7 bases). This CDR3 spans 17 amino acids. CDR1 and CDR2 (germline): SGHAT, FQNNGV. CDR3 bases: TGTGCCAGCACCTTAGAGCGGGGTGGGGGCGTAGGAAATGAGCAGTTCTTC. This translates into CASTLERGGGVGNEQFF. Using reference TRBV11-2 and TRBJ2-1 for the parts outside the CDR3, the full variable domain is EAGVAQSPRYKIIEKRQSVAFWCNPISGHATLYWYQQILGQGPKLLIQFQNNGVVDDSQLPKDRFSAERLKGVDSTLKIQPAKLEDSAVYLCASTLERGGGVGNEQFFGPGTRLTVL.

This clonotype has a handful of counts. This sequence joins TRBV6-6 and TRBJ2-7; the D gene is possibly TRBD1 (5 bases). The germline gives CDR1 MNHNY, CDR2 SVGAGI (reference sequence). Trimming took 7 bases from V and 2 from J, leaving 18 bases between them. The length of the CDR3 is 15 residues. The DNA of the CDR3 is TGTGCCAGCACTATTAACCCCACAGGAACCTACGAGCAGTACTTC. This translates into CASTINPTGTYEQYF.

The table lists this clonotype with many counts. This chain joins TRBV7-6 and TRBJ1-5, with no clear D. V shed 3 bases and J shed 2 bases, with 5 bases lying between them. Per germline, CDR1 SGHVS and CDR2 FNYEAQ. CDR3 size: 13 residues. The CDR3 DNA reads TGTGCCAGCAGCTTCGATGGCAATCAGCCCCAGCATTTT. It translates to CASSFDGNQPQHF.

This clonotype was seen repeatedly, ten times or more. The V and J genes are TRBV7-2 and TRBJ1-1; TRBD1 is a possible D gene (6 bases). This CDR3 is 18 amino acids long. The ends were cut back, 2 bases at V and 5 bases at J, with 24 bases in the middle. The V gene's germline CDR1 is SGHTA and CDR2 FQGNSA. This CDR3 is CASSLSMAGGAFGTEAFF. CDR3 bases: TGTGCCAGCAGCTTATCCATGGCGGGGGGCGCGTTCGGGACTGAAGCTTTCTTT.